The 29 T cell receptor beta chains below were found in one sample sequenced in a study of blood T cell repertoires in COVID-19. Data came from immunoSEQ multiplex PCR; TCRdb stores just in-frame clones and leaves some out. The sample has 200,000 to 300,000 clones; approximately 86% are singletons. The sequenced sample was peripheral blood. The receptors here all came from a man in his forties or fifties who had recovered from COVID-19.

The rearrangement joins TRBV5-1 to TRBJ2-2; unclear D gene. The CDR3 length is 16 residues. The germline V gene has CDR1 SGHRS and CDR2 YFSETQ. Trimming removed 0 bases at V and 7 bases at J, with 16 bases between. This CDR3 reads CASSLDGHVRNGELFF. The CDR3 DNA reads TGCGCCAGCAGCTTGGATGGGCATGTCCGTAACGGGGAGCTGTTTTTT.

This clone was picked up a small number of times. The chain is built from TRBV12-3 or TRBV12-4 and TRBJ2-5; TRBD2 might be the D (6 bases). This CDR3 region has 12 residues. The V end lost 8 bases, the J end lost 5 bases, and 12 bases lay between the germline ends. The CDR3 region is CASGGLRETQYF. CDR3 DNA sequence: TGTGCCAGCGGGGGACTTCGGGAGACCCAGTACTTC.

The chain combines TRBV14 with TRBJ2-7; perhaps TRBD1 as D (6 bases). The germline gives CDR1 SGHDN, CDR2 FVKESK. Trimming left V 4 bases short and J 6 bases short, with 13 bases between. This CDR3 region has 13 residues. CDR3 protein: CASSPRQGGEQYF. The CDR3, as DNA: TGTGCCAGCAGCCCAAGGCAAGGGGGCGAGCAGTACTTC.

This CDR3 is CASSRALQGEAFF. The CDR3, as DNA: TGTGCCAGCAGCCGGGCATTACAGGGTGAAGCTTTCTTT. The chain recombines TRBV7-9 with TRBJ1-1; D is possibly TRBD1 (6 bases). The germline V and J ends were trimmed by 5 bases and 7 bases, with 14 bases remaining between them. The CDR3 spans 13 residues. CDR1 is SEHNR and CDR2 is FQNEAQ in the germline V gene (reference sequence).

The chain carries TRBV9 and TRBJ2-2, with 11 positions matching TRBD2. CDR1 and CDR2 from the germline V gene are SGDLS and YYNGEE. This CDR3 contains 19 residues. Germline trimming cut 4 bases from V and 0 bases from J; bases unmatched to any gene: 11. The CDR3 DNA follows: TGTGCCAGCAGCCCATTAGCGGGAGGGCCCGTTTCGAACACCGGGGAGCTGTTTTTT. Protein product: CASSPLAGGPVSNTGELFF.

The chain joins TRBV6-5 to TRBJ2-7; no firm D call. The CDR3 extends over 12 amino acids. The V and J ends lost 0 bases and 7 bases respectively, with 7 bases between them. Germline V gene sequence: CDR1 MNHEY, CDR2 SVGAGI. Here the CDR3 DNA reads TGTGCCAGCAGTTACTCGACTTCGGAGCAGTACTTC. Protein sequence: CASSYSTSEQYF.

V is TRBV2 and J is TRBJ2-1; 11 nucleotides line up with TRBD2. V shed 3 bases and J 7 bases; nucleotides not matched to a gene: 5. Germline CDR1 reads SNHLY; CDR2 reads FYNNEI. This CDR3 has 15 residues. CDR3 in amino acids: CASSDTSGSRNEQFF. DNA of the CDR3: TGTGCCAGCAGTGATACTAGCGGGAGCCGTAATGAGCAGTTCTTC.

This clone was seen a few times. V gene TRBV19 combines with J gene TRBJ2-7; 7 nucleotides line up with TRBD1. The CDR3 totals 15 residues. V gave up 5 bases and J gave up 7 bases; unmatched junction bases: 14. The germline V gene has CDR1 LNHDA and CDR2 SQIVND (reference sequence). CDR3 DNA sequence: TGTGCCAGTAGTTCCCGACAGGGCACCCTACGGGAGCAGTACTTC. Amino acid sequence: CASSSRQGTLREQYF.

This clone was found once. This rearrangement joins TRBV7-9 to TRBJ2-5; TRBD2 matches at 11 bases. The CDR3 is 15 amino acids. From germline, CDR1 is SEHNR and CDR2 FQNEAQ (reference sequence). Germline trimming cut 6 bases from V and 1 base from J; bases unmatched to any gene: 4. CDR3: CASSRSGGAQETQYF. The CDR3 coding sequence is TGTGCCAGCAGTCGTAGCGGGGGGGCCCAAGAGACCCAGTACTTC.

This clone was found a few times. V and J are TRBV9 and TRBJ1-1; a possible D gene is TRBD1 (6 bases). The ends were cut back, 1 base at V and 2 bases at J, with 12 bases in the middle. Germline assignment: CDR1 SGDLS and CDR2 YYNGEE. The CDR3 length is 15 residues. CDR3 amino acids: CASSVPAGENTEAFF. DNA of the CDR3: TGTGCCAGCAGCGTACCGGCAGGGGAAAACACTGAAGCTTTCTTT.

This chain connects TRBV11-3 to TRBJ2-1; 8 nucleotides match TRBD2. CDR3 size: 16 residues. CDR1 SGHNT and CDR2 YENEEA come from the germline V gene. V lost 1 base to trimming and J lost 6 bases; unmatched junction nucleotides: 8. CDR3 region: CASSLGAGGGFNEQFF. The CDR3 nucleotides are TGTGCCAGCAGCTTAGGGGCCGGGGGGGGTTTCAATGAGCAGTTCTTC.

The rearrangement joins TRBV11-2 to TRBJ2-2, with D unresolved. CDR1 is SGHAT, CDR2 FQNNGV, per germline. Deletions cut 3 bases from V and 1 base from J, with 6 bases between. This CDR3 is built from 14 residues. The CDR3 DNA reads TGTGCCAGCAGCTTCATACAGAACACCGGGGAGCTGTTTTTT. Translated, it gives CASSFIQNTGELFF.

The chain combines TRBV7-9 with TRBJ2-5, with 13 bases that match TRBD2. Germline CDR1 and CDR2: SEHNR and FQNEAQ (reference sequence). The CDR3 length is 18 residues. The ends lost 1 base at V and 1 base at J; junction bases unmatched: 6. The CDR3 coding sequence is TGTGCCAGCAGCTTAGGAAAACTAGCGGGAGGGCCCCAAGAGACCCAGTACTTC. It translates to CASSLGKLAGGPQETQYF.

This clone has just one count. The CDR3 here is CAWSGISRIRDTQYF. The CDR3 nucleotides read TGTGCCTGGAGTGGGATTAGCAGAATACGGGATACGCAGTATTTT. The rearrangement uses TRBV30 and TRBJ2-3; no clear D. Germline CDR1 reads GTSNPN; CDR2 reads SVGIG (reference sequence). Trimming cost V 1 base and J 6 bases, with 17 bases left between them. CDR3 size: 15 residues. The full variable domain, completed using reference TRBV30 and TRBJ2-3, is SQTIHQWPATLVQPVGSPLSLECTVEGTSNPNLYWYRQAAGRGLQLLFYSVGIGQISSEVPQNLSASRPQDRQFILSSKKLLLSDSGFYLCAWSGISRIRDTQYFGPGTRLTVL.

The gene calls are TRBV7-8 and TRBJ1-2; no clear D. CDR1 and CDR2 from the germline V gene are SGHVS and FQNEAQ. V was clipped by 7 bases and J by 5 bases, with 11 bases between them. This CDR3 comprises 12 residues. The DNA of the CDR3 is TGTGCCAGCACCCCACCGGGGTATGGCTACACCTTC. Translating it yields CASTPPGYGYTF.

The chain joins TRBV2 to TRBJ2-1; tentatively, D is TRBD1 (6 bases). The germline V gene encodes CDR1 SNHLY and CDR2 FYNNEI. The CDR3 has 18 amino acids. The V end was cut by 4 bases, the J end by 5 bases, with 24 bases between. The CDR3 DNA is TGTGCCAGCAGTGCCTCTAATACTTGGGGGCCCTCTAACAATGAGCAGTTCTTC. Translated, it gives CASSASNTWGPSNNEQFF. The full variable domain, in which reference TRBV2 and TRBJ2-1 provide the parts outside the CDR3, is EPEVTQTPSHQVTQMGQEVILRCVPISNHLYFYWYRQILGQKVEFLVSFYNNEISEKSEIFDDQFSVERPDGSNFTLKIRSTKLEDSAMYFCASSASNTWGPSNNEQFFGPGTRLTVL.

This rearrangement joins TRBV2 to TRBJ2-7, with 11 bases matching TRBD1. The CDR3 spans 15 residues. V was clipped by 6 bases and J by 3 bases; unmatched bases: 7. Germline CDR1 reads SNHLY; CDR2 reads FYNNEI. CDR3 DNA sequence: TGTGCCAGCAGGGGAGGACAGGGGGCTATCTACGAGCAGTACTTC. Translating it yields CASRGGQGAIYEQYF.

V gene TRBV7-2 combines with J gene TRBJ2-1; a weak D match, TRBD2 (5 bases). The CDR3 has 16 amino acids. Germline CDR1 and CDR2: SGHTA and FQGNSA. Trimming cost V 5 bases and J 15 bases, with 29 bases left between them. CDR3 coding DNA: TGTGCCAGCAGCCAAAAGACCAGCGGAAACCCTACCTGGTTGTTCTTC. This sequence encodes CASSQKTSGNPTWLFF.

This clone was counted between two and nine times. This chain's CDR3 is CASSHLQGAGYGYTF. DNA for the CDR3: TGTGCCAGCAGCCATCTACAGGGGGCCGGCTATGGCTACACCTTC. The chain is built from TRBV3-1 (or the pseudogene TRBV3-2) and TRBJ1-2; 9 nucleotides align to TRBD1. Germline V gene data show CDR1 as LGHDT and CDR2 as YNNKEL (reference sequence). Trimming at V came to 3 bases and at J to 4 bases, leaving 6 bases not matched to a gene. The CDR3 loop spans 15 amino acids.

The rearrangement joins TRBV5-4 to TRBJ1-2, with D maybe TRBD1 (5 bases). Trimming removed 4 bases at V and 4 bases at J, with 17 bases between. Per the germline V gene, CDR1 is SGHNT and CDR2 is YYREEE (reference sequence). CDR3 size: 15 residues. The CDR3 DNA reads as TGTGCCAGCAGCGACCAAAGACAGAGCGCCTATGGCTACACCTTC. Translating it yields CASSDQRQSAYGYTF. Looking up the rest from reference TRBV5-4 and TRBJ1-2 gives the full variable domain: ETGVTQSPTHLIKTRGQQVTLRCSSQSGHNTVSWYQQALGQGPQFIFQYYREEENGRGNFPPRFSGLQFPNYSSELNVNALELDDSALYLCASSDQRQSAYGYTFGSGTRLTVV.

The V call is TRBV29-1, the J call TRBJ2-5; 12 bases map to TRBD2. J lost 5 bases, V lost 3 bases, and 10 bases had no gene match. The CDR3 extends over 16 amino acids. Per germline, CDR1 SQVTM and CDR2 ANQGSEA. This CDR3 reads CSVEGSSGGADETQYF. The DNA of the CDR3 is TGCAGCGTTGAGGGTTCTAGCGGGGGGGCCGATGAGACCCAGTACTTC.

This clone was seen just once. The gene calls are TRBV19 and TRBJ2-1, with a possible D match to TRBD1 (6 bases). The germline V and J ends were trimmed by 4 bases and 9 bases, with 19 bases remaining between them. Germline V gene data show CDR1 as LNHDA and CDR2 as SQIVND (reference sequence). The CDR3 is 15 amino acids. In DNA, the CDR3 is TGTGCCAGTAGTAATCCGCGACCACAGGGCGGTGAGCAGTTCTTC. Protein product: CASSNPRPQGGEQFF.

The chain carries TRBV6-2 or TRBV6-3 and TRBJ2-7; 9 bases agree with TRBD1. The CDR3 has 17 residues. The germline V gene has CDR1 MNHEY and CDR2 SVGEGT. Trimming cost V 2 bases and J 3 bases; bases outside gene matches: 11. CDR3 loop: CASSYHPLGDRVYEQYF. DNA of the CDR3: TGTGCCAGCAGTTACCATCCCCTTGGGGACAGGGTCTACGAGCAGTACTTC.

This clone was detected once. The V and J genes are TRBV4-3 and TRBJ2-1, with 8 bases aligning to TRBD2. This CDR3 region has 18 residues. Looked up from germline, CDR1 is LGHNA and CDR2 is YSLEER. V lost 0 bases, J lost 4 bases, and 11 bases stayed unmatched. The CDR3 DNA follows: TGCGCCAGCAGCCAAGATCTTCCTGGGCTAGCGGGTTACAATGAGCAGTTCTTC. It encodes CASSQDLPGLAGYNEQFF.

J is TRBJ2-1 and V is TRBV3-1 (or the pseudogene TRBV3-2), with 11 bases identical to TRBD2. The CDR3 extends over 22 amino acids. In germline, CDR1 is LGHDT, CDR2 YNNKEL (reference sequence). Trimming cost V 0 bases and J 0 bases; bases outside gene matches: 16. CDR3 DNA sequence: TGTGCCAGCAGCCAAGAGAGATCGCCCCCGGGACTAGCGGTGAGCTCCTACAATGAGCAGTTCTTC. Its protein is CASSQERSPPGLAVSSYNEQFF.

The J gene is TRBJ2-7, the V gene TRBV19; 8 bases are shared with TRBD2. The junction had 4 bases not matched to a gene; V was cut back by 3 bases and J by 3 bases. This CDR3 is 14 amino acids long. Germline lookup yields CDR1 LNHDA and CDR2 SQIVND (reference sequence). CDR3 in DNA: TGTGCCAGTAGTATCGCGGGGGGACACTACGAGCAGTACTTC. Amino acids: CASSIAGGHYEQYF.

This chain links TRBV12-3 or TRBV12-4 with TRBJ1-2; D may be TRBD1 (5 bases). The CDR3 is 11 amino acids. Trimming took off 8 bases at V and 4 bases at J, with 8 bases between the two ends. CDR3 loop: CASSQGYGYTF. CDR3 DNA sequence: TGTGCCAGCTCCCAGGGCTATGGCTACACCTTC.

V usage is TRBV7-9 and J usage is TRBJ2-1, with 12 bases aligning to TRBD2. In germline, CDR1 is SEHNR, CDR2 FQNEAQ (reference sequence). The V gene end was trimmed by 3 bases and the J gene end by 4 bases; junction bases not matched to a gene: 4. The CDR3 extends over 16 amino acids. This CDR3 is CASSFLAGGLYNEQFF. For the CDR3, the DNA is TGTGCCAGCAGCTTCCTAGCGGGAGGGCTTTACAATGAGCAGTTCTTC. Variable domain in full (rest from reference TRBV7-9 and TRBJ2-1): DTGVSQNPRHKITKRGQNVTFRCDPISEHNRLYWYRQTLGQGPEFLTYFQNEAQLEKSRLLSDRFSAERPKGSFSTLEIQRTEQGDSAMYLCASSFLAGGLYNEQFFGPGTRLTVL.

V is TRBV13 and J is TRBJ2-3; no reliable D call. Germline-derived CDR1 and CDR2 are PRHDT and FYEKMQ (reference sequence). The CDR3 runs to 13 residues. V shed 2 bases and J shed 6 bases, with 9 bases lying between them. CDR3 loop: CASSLNRWDTQYF. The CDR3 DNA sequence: TGTGCCAGCAGCTTAAATCGGTGGGATACGCAGTATTTT.